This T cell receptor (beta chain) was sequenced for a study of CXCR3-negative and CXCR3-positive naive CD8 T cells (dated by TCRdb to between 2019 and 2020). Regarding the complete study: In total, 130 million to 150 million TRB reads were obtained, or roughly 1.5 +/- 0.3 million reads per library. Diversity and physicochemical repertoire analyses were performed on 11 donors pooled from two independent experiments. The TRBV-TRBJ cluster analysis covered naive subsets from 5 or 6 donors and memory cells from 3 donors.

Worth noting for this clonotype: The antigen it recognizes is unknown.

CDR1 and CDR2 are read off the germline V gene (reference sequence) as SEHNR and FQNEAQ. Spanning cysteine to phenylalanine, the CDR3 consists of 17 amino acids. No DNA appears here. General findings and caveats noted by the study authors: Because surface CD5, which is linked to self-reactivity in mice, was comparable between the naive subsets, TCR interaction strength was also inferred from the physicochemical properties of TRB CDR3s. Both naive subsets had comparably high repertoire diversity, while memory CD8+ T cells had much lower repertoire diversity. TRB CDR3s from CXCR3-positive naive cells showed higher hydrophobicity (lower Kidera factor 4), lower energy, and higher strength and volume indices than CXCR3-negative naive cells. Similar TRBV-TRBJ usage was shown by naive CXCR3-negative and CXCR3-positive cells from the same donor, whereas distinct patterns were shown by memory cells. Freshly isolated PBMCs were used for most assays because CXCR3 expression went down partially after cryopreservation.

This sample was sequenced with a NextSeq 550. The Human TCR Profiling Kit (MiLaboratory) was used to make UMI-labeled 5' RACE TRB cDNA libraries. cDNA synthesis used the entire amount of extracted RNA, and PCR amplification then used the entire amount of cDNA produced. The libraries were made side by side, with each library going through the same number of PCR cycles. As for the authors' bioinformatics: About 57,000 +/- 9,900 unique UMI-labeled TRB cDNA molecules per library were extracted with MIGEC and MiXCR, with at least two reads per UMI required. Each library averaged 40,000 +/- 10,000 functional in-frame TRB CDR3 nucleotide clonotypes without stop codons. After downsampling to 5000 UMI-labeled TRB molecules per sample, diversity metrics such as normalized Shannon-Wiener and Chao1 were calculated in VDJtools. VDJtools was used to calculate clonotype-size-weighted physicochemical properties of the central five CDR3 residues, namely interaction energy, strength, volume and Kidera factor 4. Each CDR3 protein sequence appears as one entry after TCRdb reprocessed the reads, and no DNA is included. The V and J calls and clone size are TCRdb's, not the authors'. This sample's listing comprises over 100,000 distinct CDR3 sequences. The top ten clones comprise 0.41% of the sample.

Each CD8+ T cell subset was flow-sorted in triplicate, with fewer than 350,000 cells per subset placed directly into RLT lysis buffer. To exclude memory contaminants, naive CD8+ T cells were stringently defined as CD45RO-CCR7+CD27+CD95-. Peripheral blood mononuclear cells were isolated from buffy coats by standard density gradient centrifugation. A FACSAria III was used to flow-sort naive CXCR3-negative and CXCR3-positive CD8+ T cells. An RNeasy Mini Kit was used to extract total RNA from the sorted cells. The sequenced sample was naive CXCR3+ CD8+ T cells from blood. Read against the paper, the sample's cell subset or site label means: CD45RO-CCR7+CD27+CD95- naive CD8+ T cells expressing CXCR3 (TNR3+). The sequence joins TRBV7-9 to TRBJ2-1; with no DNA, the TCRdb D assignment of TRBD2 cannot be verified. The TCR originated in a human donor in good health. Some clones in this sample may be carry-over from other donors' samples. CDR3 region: CASSPRTSENPYNEQFF.